These 14 T cell receptor beta chains were all obtained from the same sample, sequenced in a study of post-analysis software for immune sequencing data. Study conclusions and caveats: With TRBV5-6, TRBV5-1 and TRBV20-1 included, about 5 TRBV segments were more frequent in patients than in controls.

Their antigens remain unidentified. The library was made from cDNA and included unique molecular identifiers. MiXCR was run by TCRdb on the PCR reads, yielding one entry per CDR3 protein. The sample yields roughly 800,000 distinct CDR3 sequences, about 27% seen once. Sequencing used blood. Every receptor here comes from a girl aged 10 to 17 with multiple sclerosis.

Comments on this clonotype: Its ends do not fully match the called genes, so a read error is possible. The rearrangement links TRBV12-3 or TRBV12-4 to TRBJ1-6; 9 bases align to TRBD1. The CDR3 covers 14 residues. The CDR3 nucleotides are TGTGCCAGCAGTCGGGACAGGGCTAATTCACCCCCCCACTTT. This encodes CASSRDRANSPPHF.

This clonotype has a handful of counts. The chain joins TRBV6-5 to TRBJ2-3; 9 bases fit TRBD1. The trim removed 7 bases at V and 4 bases at J, leaving 6 bases unmatched. Germline CDR1 and CDR2: MNHEY and SVGAGI. This CDR3 has 14 amino acids. The CDR3 sequence: CASTKTGGADTQYF. CDR3 coding DNA: TGTGCCAGCACCAAGACAGGGGGTGCAGATACGCAGTATTTT.

The V call is TRBV5-6, the J call TRBJ1-1; D unclear. Germline-derived CDR1 and CDR2 are SGHDT and YYEEEE. The CDR3 totals 15 residues. V lost 0 bases and J lost 3, with 12 bases in between. Here the CDR3 reads CASSLGTEIDTEAFF. The CDR3 coding sequence is TGTGCCAGCAGCTTGGGTACGGAAATTGACACTGAAGCTTTCTTT.

The J gene is TRBJ2-5, the V gene TRBV7-2; 9 bases fit TRBD1. CDR3 length equals 15 residues. V was pared by 0 bases and J by 11 bases, with 10 bases of the junction left unmatched. Germline-derived CDR1 and CDR2 are SGHTA and FQGNSA. The CDR3 DNA is TGTGCCAGCAGCTTAGCCTCGGACAGGGGTCAAGAGCAGTACTTC. This sequence encodes CASSLASDRGQEQYF.

The V gene is TRBV7-9, the J gene TRBJ2-1, with TRBD1 matching over 8 bases. Trimming cost V 0 bases and J 5 bases; bases outside gene matches: 6. In germline, CDR1 is SEHNR, CDR2 FQNEAQ (reference sequence). The CDR3 is 16 residues long. As DNA, the CDR3 is TGTGCCAGCAGCTTAGCCGGGACAGGCCCTAACAATGAGCAGTTCTTC. Translating it yields CASSLAGTGPNNEQFF.

A single count supports this clonotype. The CDR3 coding sequence is TGTGCCAGCAGCCCCCAGCGGGAGGGGAAAGAGACCCAGTACTTC. Protein: CASSPQREGKETQYF. The chain couples TRBV5-4 to TRBJ2-5; 10 positions match TRBD2. This CDR3 region has 15 residues. The V gene end was trimmed by 4 bases and the J gene end by 3 bases; junction bases not matched to a gene: 6. Germline values: CDR1 SGHNT, CDR2 YYREEE (reference sequence).

A note on this clonotype: A much more abundant neighbour one base away suggests this may be a read error. The chain links TRBV27 to TRBJ1-5; D gene ambiguous. CDR3 size: 13 residues. V lost 4 bases, J lost 1 base, and 5 bases lay in between. Germline values: CDR1 MNHEY, CDR2 SMNVEV (reference sequence). CDR3 DNA sequence: TGTGCCAGCAGTTGGATGAGCAATCAGCCCCAGCATTTT. It is translated as CASSWMSNQPQHF.

This clonotype was seen a handful of times. The chain uses TRBV20-1 and TRBJ2-7; 7 nucleotides match TRBD1. CDR1 is DFQATT, CDR2 SNEGSKA, per germline (reference sequence). The CDR3 is 14 residues long. Losses at the gene ends were 1 base for V and 6 bases for J; bases not matched to a gene: 9. CDR3 bases: TGCAGTGCTAGAGGCAGGGGGTCGTGGGGCGAGCAGTACTTC. Translation: CSARGRGSWGEQYF.

This clonotype was detected a few times. The V call is TRBV15, the J call TRBJ1-4; D call uncertain. Trimming left V 3 bases short and J 3 bases short, with 11 bases between. Germline V lookup: CDR1 LNHNV, CDR2 YYDKDF (reference sequence). The CDR3 has 15 residues. The CDR3 sequence: CATSRSRAANEKLFF. CDR3 DNA: TGTGCCACCAGCAGGTCAAGGGCGGCTAATGAAAAACTGTTTTTT.

This clonotype was recorded a few times. This chain links TRBV7-9 with TRBJ2-3; the D is unclear. Trimming removed 5 bases at V and 6 bases at J, with 27 bases between. The germline CDR1 and CDR2 sequences are SEHNR and FQNEAQ (reference sequence). The CDR3 contains 18 residues. The CDR3, as DNA: TGTGCCAGCAGCCCCCAAGCGCGCGCTTACCACGAGGAGGATACGCAGTATTTT. It is translated as CASSPQARAYHEEDTQYF.

This sequence joins TRBV4-3 and TRBJ2-7; 7 bases align to TRBD1. From germline, CDR1 is LGHNA and CDR2 YSLEER. The CDR3 runs to 16 residues. V lost 1 base, J lost 6 bases, and 12 bases stayed unmatched. CDR3 sequence reads: CASSQGPSDRYCEQYF. The DNA of the CDR3 is TGCGCCAGCAGCCAAGGTCCCTCGGACAGGTACTGCGAGCAGTACTTC.

This clonotype showed up just a few times. The gene calls are TRBV10-3 and TRBJ2-1, with 8 nucleotides matching TRBD2. With V trimmed by 10 bases and J by 7 bases, 15 bases remained unmatched. The germline V gene has CDR1 ENHRY and CDR2 SYGVKD. The CDR3 is made up of 15 amino acids. The CDR3 DNA reads TGTGCCACGGTGACTAGCGCCAAGAACGGGAATGAGCAGTTCTTC. This gives the protein CATVTSAKNGNEQFF.

The gene calls are TRBV20-1 and TRBJ2-5; tentatively, D is TRBD1 or TRBD2 (5 bases each). With the DNA end fitting TRBJ2-7 better, the J assignment may be wrong. The CDR3 sequence is 13 residues long. Germline V gene sequence: CDR1 DFQATT, CDR2 SNEGSKA (reference sequence). CDR3 sequence reads: CSARGIGGYEQYF. The CDR3 coding sequence is TGCAGTGCTAGAGGGATTGGGGGCTACGAGCAGTACTTC.

V usage is TRBV20-1 and J usage is TRBJ2-3; weak D call: TRBD2 (6 bases). V lost 4 bases and J 4 bases, leaving 18 bases between the germline ends. CDR1 is DFQATT, CDR2 SNEGSKA, per germline (reference sequence). The CDR3 covers 15 residues. This CDR3 reads CSAKVGGVLPDTQYF. The DNA of the CDR3 is TGCAGTGCTAAAGTGGGGGGAGTTTTACCAGATACGCAGTATTTT.